Below, 18 T cell receptor beta chains from the same sample are listed, as sequenced in a study of T cell responses to AZD1222 COVID-19 vaccine. Sequencing was performed with immunoSEQ multiplex PCR; in TCRdb, only in-frame clones are kept and a portion is missing. The table records about 150,000 clones, roughly 93% of them present only once. The sequenced sample was peripheral blood, obtained 28 days after the second AZD1222 dose. These receptors all come from an adult who received the AZD1222 COVID-19 vaccine.

This clone came up a few times. The J gene is TRBJ1-1, the V gene TRBV7-9, with D possibly TRBD1 on 5 matching bases. This CDR3 spans 16 amino acids. Looked up from germline, CDR1 is SEHNR and CDR2 is FQNEAQ (reference sequence). Trimming cost V 7 bases and J 1 base, with 19 bases left between them. The CDR3 nucleotides read TGTGCCAGCACCCCAGGGATGATAGTATCGAACACTGAAGCTTTCTTT. As protein: CASTPGMIVSNTEAFF.

This chain links TRBV15 with TRBJ2-7; D remains ambiguous. The CDR3 spans 16 residues. Germline CDR1 is LNHNV and CDR2 is YYDKDF (reference sequence). V dropped 1 base and J dropped 4 bases, with 17 bases sitting between them. The CDR3 is CATSRVRPDNLYEQYF. The CDR3, as DNA: TGTGCCACCAGCAGAGTCCGACCCGATAATTTGTACGAGCAGTACTTC. Complete variable domain (other parts from reference TRBV15 and TRBJ2-7): DAMVIQNPRYQVTQFGKPVTLSCSQTLNHNVMYWYQQKSSQAPKLLFHYYDKDFNNEADTPDNFQSRRPNTSFCFLDIRSPGLGDTAMYLCATSRVRPDNLYEQYFGPGTRLTVT.

This clone is categorized as medium-sized. The rearrangement uses TRBV5-4 and TRBJ1-2; D is perhaps TRBD1 (6 bases). V shed 3 bases and J shed 0 bases, with 9 bases lying between them. The CDR3 is made up of 14 amino acids. CDR1 is SGHNT and CDR2 is YYREEE in the germline V gene (reference sequence). CDR3 region: CASSWGAPNYGYTF. CDR3 coding DNA: TGTGCCAGCAGCTGGGGGGCCCCTAACTATGGCTACACCTTC.

J is TRBJ1-6 and V is TRBV7-3; no clear D. The CDR3 extends over 15 amino acids. Germline CDR1 and CDR2: SGHTA and FQGTGA. With 3 bases removed from V and 7 bases from J, the gap between germline ends came to 13 bases. The CDR3 nucleotides are TGTGCCAGCAGCTTGGTGCCAGGCGGGAATTCACCCCTCCACTTT. It translates to CASSLVPGGNSPLHF.

The sample holds one count of this clone. The chain recombines TRBV7-6 with TRBJ2-2; tentatively, D is TRBD1 (6 bases). The CDR3 sequence is 16 residues long. V lost 0 bases and J 6 bases, leaving 14 bases between the germline ends. CDR1 SGHVS and CDR2 FNYEAQ come from the germline V gene. CDR3 bases: TGTGCCAGCAGCTTAGCTGCAGGGGTGAGCGCCGGGGAGCTGTTTTTT. Protein sequence: CASSLAAGVSAGELFF.

CDR3 residues: CASSFFSGVSYNEQFF. The DNA of the CDR3 is TGTGCCAGCAGCTTCTTTAGCGGGGTCTCCTACAATGAGCAGTTCTTC. The chain links TRBV7-2 to TRBJ2-1, with 8 bases that match TRBD2. J lost 0 bases, V lost 3 bases, and 4 bases had no gene match. The CDR3 loop spans 16 amino acids. Germline values: CDR1 SGHTA, CDR2 FQGNSA.

The chain joins TRBV9 to TRBJ2-1; 9 bases fit TRBD2. This CDR3 contains 13 residues. CDR1 and CDR2 (germline): SGDLS, YYNGEE. The junction had 1 base not matched to a gene; V was cut back by 4 bases and J by 5 bases. CDR3 coding DNA: TGTGCCAGCAGCCTAGCGGGAAACAATGAGCAGTTCTTC. Protein: CASSLAGNNEQFF.

V usage is TRBV7-9 and J usage is TRBJ2-1; D might be TRBD2 (7 bases). This CDR3 region has 14 residues. The ends were cut back, 5 bases at V and 4 bases at J, with 12 bases in the middle. Germline-derived CDR1 and CDR2 are SEHNR and FQNEAQ (reference sequence). DNA for the CDR3: TGTGCCAGCAGCCGGGGGGCCGAATACAATGAGCAGTTCTTC. Protein sequence: CASSRGAEYNEQFF. The whole variable domain, remainder taken from reference TRBV7-9 and TRBJ2-1, is DTGVSQNPRHKITKRGQNVTFRCDPISEHNRLYWYRQTLGQGPEFLTYFQNEAQLEKSRLLSDRFSAERPKGSFSTLEIQRTEQGDSAMYLCASSRGAEYNEQFFGPGTRLTVL.

The CDR3 reads CASREIQGKAEAFF. The DNA of the CDR3 is TGTGCCAGCAGGGAGATACAGGGGAAGGCTGAAGCTTTCTTT. This chain uses TRBV6-5 with TRBJ1-1, with 7 bases matching TRBD1. The CDR3 runs to 14 residues. The germline V gene has CDR1 MNHEY and CDR2 SVGAGI. V lost 6 bases and J lost 6; bases outside the gene matches: 10.

The rearrangement links TRBV27 to TRBJ2-2; 9 nucleotides match TRBD1. The CDR3 has 16 amino acids. The V and J ends lost 3 bases and 2 bases, in that order; junction bases with no gene match: 4. Germline assignment: CDR1 MNHEY and CDR2 SMNVEV (reference sequence). The CDR3 region is CASSFWGQGNTGELFF. CDR3 DNA sequence: TGTGCCAGCAGTTTCTGGGGACAGGGCAACACCGGGGAGCTGTTTTTT.

V usage is TRBV6-4 and J usage is TRBJ1-1; D not certain. Germline V gene sequence: CDR1 MRHNA, CDR2 SNTAGT. CDR3 length equals 15 residues. The V end was cut by 0 bases, the J end by 4 bases, with 12 bases between. CDR3 nucleotide sequence: TGTGCCAGCAGTGACTCGTCCGGCGGGAGCACTGAAGCTTTCTTT. It is translated as CASSDSSGGSTEAFF.

This clone was detected only once. The genes are TRBV12-5 and TRBJ2-1; 14 bases align to TRBD2. Trimming removed 0 bases from V and 0 bases from J; junction bases left unmatched: 10. Germline V gene lookup returns CDR1 LGHNT and CDR2 FRNRAP. The CDR3 is 21 amino acids. CDR3: CASGLVLVGTSGRISYNEQFF. The CDR3 region has the DNA TGTGCTAGTGGTTTGGTATTAGTGGGGACTAGCGGGAGAATCTCCTACAATGAGCAGTTCTTC.

The chain recombines TRBV2 with TRBJ1-5, with 8 bases that match TRBD1. Per germline, CDR1 SNHLY and CDR2 FYNNEI. V dropped 2 bases and J dropped 5; count of bases not matched to a gene: 5. The CDR3 is 15 amino acids. The CDR3 loop is CASSETGQGYQPQHF. The CDR3 DNA is TGTGCCAGCAGTGAAACTGGACAGGGATATCAGCCCCAGCATTTT.

The genes are TRBV30 and TRBJ1-2; D remains ambiguous. Germline CDR1 is GTSNPN and CDR2 is SVGIG (reference sequence). This CDR3 region has 11 residues. Trimming took 0 bases from V and 6 from J, leaving 5 bases between them. The CDR3 DNA sequence: TGTGCCTGGAGTGTATTACATGGCTACACCTTC. Its protein product is CAWSVLHGYTF.

The chain has TRBV6-5 and TRBJ1-4; tentatively, D is TRBD1 (6 bases). There are 14 residues in the CDR3. V was clipped by 8 bases and J by 3 bases, with 13 bases between them. Germline V gene lookup returns CDR1 MNHEY and CDR2 SVGAGI. CDR3 coding DNA: TGTGCCAGCCAAGAGGGGGTATCTAATGAAAAACTGTTTTTT. Encoded protein: CASQEGVSNEKLFF.

This rearrangement joins TRBV7-9 to TRBJ2-1; tentative D call: TRBD2 (5 bases). This CDR3 spans 13 amino acids. Germline CDR1 and CDR2: SEHNR and FQNEAQ (reference sequence). Trimming pared 2 bases from V and 9 bases from J, leaving 11 bases between. In DNA, the CDR3 is TGTGCCAGCAGCTTACTCGGCGGGTTTGAGCAGTTCTTC. It encodes CASSLLGGFEQFF.

The V and J genes are TRBV7-7 and TRBJ2-1, with 9 bases fitting TRBD2. Per germline, CDR1 SSHAT and CDR2 FNYEAQ (reference sequence). The CDR3 extends over 15 amino acids. J was trimmed by 5 bases and V by 5 bases; bases with no gene match: 7. Written as DNA, the CDR3 is TGTGCCAGCAGCAAGGCTAGCGGGGATAACAATGAGCAGTTCTTC. Translating gives CASSKASGDNNEQFF.

The chain combines TRBV5-1 with TRBJ2-2; TRBD1 might be the D (6 bases). The V end was cut by 4 bases, the J end by 6 bases, with 16 bases between. The CDR3 consists of 15 residues. CDR1 is SGHRS, CDR2 YFSETQ, per germline. The CDR3 nucleotides read TGCGCCAGCAGCCAAAGCCCAGGGGTGGCCGGGGAGCTGTTTTTT. Translated: CASSQSPGVAGELFF.